This entry lists 13 T cell receptor beta chains sequenced from one sample in a study of shared clonotypes between healthy human individuals. Data came from immunoSEQ multiplex PCR; TCRdb stores just in-frame clones and leaves some out. Here the sample spans roughly 2.6 million clones, more than 90% being singletons. The sequenced sample was naive CD4+ T cells sorted from blood. The subset is: CD45RA+ positively selected. Receptors originate from a man between 18 and 29 years old in good health.

The chain uses TRBV7-2 and TRBJ1-2; TRBD1 aligns across 8 bases. Germline CDR1 reads SGHTA; CDR2 reads FQGNSA. The CDR3 covers 17 residues. The V gene end was trimmed by 1 base and the J gene end by 0 bases; junction bases not matched to a gene: 7. The CDR3 DNA is TGTGCCAGCAGCTTAGTCGGACAGGGACCAACTAACTATGGCTACACCTTC. Amino acid sequence: CASSLVGQGPTNYGYTF.

The CDR3 DNA sequence: TGTGCCAGTACAGGACAGGGGCGAACGAACACCGGGGAGCTGTTTTTT. This gives the protein CASTGQGRTNTGELFF. The chain uses TRBV19 and TRBJ2-2, with 9 bases lining up with TRBD1. Trimming took 7 bases from V and 0 from J; bases not matched to a gene: 6. The CDR3 runs 16 residues. CDR1 and CDR2 from the germline V gene are LNHDA and SQIVND (reference sequence).

This clone was seen a handful of times. No DNA is shown, since the ends of the CDR3 on it are uncertain; the CDR3 is the one TCRdb lists. This rearrangement joins TRBV19 to TRBJ1-1; the listed D gene, TRBD1, was not tested against the DNA. The CDR3 spans 14 residues, counting both ends. The germline CDR1 and CDR2 sequences are LNHDA and SQIVND (reference sequence). CDR3 sequence reads: CASTSDRLNTEAFF.

This rearrangement joins TRBV29-1 to TRBJ2-1, with TRBD2 matching 12 bases. With 7 bases clipped from V and 5 bases from J, the junction kept 15 bases outside the gene matches. The germline CDR1 and CDR2 sequences are SQVTM and ANQGSEA. This CDR3 spans 17 amino acids. This chain's CDR3 is CSAGRLGLAGLNNEQFF. In DNA, the CDR3 is TGCAGCGCTGGACGCCTGGGACTAGCGGGTTTAAACAATGAGCAGTTCTTC.

The genes are TRBV7-9 and TRBJ2-1; 11 nucleotides agree with TRBD2. Germline V gives CDR1 SEHNR, CDR2 FQNEAQ (reference sequence). The CDR3 length is 14 residues. The junction had 6 bases not matched to a gene; V was cut back by 7 bases and J by 7 bases. Here the CDR3 reads CASNSGGDGNEQFF. As DNA, the CDR3 is TGTGCCAGCAATAGCGGGGGGGATGGGAATGAGCAGTTCTTC.

Notes on this clone: The DNA is omitted, as the CDR3 cannot be located on it reliably, and the CDR3 follows TCRdb's listing. J is TRBJ2-7 and V is TRBV6-5. The CDR3 is 14 residues long, counting both termini. Germline CDR1 and CDR2: MNHEY and SVGAGI. The CDR3 region is CASGTSGHTYEQYF.

This chain connects TRBV23-1 to TRBJ2-7; no reliable D call. TRBV23-1 is annotated as an ORF whose role is uncertain. The CDR3 totals 16 residues. Trimming removed 3 bases from V and 3 bases from J, with 18 bases in between. The CDR3 loop reads CASSHDPAGLYYEQYF. CDR3 coding DNA: TGCGCCAGCAGTCATGACCCGGCCGGGTTATACTACGAGCAGTACTTC.

Concerning this clone itself: The sample carries other DNA sequences with the same CDR3. CDR3 sequence reads: CASSPRGGTDTQYF. The CDR3 DNA reads TGTGCCAGCAGTCCCCGGGGAGGCACAGATACGCAGTATTTT. V usage is TRBV7-9 and J usage is TRBJ2-3; tentative D call: TRBD2 (5 bases). This CDR3 is 14 amino acids long. Germline CDR1 reads SEHNR; CDR2 reads FQNEAQ (reference sequence). Trimming pared 6 bases from V and 1 base from J, leaving 11 bases between.

The DNA of the CDR3 is TGTGCCAGCAGCTTATTGAGCACCCTTGGAGGCCAGTACTTC. Its protein is CASSLLSTLGGQYF. The V gene is TRBV7-6, the J gene TRBJ2-5; D is perhaps TRBD2 (5 bases). The CDR3 runs to 14 residues. V lost 2 bases to trimming and J lost 10 bases, with 17 bases between them. Germline CDR1 SGHVS, CDR2 FNYEAQ.

The chain joins TRBV7-2 to TRBJ2-4, with 8 bases matching TRBD2. The CDR3 runs 19 residues. Trimming cost V 1 base and J 9 bases; bases outside gene matches: 20. Germline V CDR1 and CDR2: SGHTA, FQGNSA. The CDR3, as DNA: TGTGCCAGCAGCTTAGATGGCGCGGGAGGTCCGCTTAGCCGGGGCATTCAGTACTTC. Its protein product is CASSLDGAGGPLSRGIQYF.

In regard to this clone: This sample also contains other DNA sequences that code for the same CDR3. The CDR3 is CASSIGGGTQYF. In DNA form, the CDR3 reads TGTGCCAGTAGTATAGGTGGTGGGACCCAGTACTTC. The rearrangement links TRBV19 to TRBJ2-5; D gene uncertain. V was trimmed by 1 base and J by 7 bases, leaving 7 bases between them. Germline-derived CDR1 and CDR2 are LNHDA and SQIVND (reference sequence). The CDR3 loop spans 12 amino acids.

This chain joins TRBV19 and TRBJ1-5; D unresolved. Germline V lookup: CDR1 LNHDA, CDR2 SQIVND (reference sequence). The CDR3 is made up of 15 amino acids. The ends were cut back, 3 bases at V and 2 bases at J, with 11 bases in the middle. The CDR3: CASSIEGLGNQPQHF. The DNA for the CDR3 is TGTGCCAGTAGTATTGAGGGATTAGGCAATCAGCCCCAGCATTTT.

The chain has TRBV14 and TRBJ2-1, with D maybe TRBD1 (6 bases). This CDR3 has 16 residues. The V gene lost 0 bases and the J gene lost 3 bases, with 12 bases spanning the gap. The V gene's germline CDR1 is SGHDN and CDR2 FVKESK. The CDR3, as DNA: TGTGCCAGCAGCCAAGATGGACAGCCGATCTACAATGAGCAGTTCTTC. Translation: CASSQDGQPIYNEQFF.